A single sample gave rise to the 23 T cell receptor beta chains below, sequenced in a study of neurological immune-mediated disorders. One entry per CDR3 protein, called by TCRdb with MiXCR from the 5' RACE reads. The repertoire holds 45,000 to 60,000 distinct CDR3 sequences, with about 2.5% as singletons. Sequenced material: PBMCs. These receptors all come from a man aged 45-60 years with multiple sclerosis.

This clonotype was observed at least ten times. V gene TRBV7-2 combines with J gene TRBJ1-3, with D tentatively TRBD1 (6 bases). This CDR3 has 16 amino acids. Trimming took 4 bases from V and 4 from J, leaving 17 bases between them. Looked up from germline, CDR1 is SGHTA and CDR2 is FQGNSA. CDR3 in DNA: TGTGCCAGCAGCTCCCGTGGGGGGGCGCGGGGAAACACCATATATTTT. Translating gives CASSSRGGARGNTIYF.

This clonotype was detected ten times or more. The chain joins TRBV6-6 to TRBJ1-1; D gene unclear. V was clipped by 7 bases and J by 1 base, with 16 bases between them. Germline V gene data show CDR1 as MNHNY and CDR2 as SVGAGI (reference sequence). The CDR3 is 15 residues long. The CDR3 sequence: CASTLLNGGNTEAFF. The CDR3 region has the DNA TGTGCCAGCACCTTACTCAACGGAGGGAACACTGAAGCTTTCTTT.

This clonotype has at least ten counts. The chain combines TRBV4-3 with TRBJ2-1, with TRBD2 identical over 8 bases. CDR3 length equals 19 residues. Germline V CDR1 and CDR2: LGHNA, YSLEER. The V segment lost 0 bases and the J segment 0 bases; nucleotides outside the gene matches: 10. CDR3 protein: CASSQEPPSGGSSYNEQFF. The CDR3 DNA sequence: TGCGCCAGCAGCCAAGAGCCCCCAAGCGGGGGTAGCTCCTACAATGAGCAGTTCTTC.

This clonotype was seen repeatedly, ten times or more. The rearrangement uses TRBV20-1 and TRBJ1-1; no reliable D call. The germline V gene encodes CDR1 DFQATT and CDR2 SNEGSKA (reference sequence). Trimming shortened V by 6 bases and J by 1 base, and 9 bases separated the two germline ends. This CDR3 is 12 amino acids long. CDR3: CSAAIGNTEAFF. In nucleotides, the CDR3 is TGCAGTGCCGCGATCGGGAACACTGAAGCTTTCTTT.

The sample holds many counts of this clonotype. The chain links TRBV20-1 to TRBJ2-6, with 8 bases that match TRBD1. V lost 6 bases and J lost 0; bases outside the gene matches: 7. The CDR3 runs to 16 residues. Germline lookup yields CDR1 DFQATT and CDR2 SNEGSKA (reference sequence). CDR3: CSAARGQASGANVLTF. CDR3 DNA: TGCAGTGCCGCCAGGGGGCAGGCCTCTGGGGCCAACGTCCTGACTTTC.

In its sample, this clonotype was seen many times. This sequence joins TRBV20-1 and TRBJ1-1; the D gene is possibly TRBD1 (5 bases). With 4 bases removed from V and 7 bases from J, the gap between germline ends came to 13 bases. From germline, CDR1 is DFQATT and CDR2 SNEGSKA (reference sequence). CDR3 size: 12 residues. DNA for the CDR3: TGCAGTGCTAAGGGACTGGGAAGTGAAGCTTTCTTT. Its translation: CSAKGLGSEAFF.

This clonotype was seen many times. For the CDR3, the DNA is TGCGCCAGCAACCTTGAAGTCGGGGAGCTGTTTTTT. Translation gives CASNLEVGELFF. V gene TRBV5-1 combines with J gene TRBJ2-2; D is unresolved. Trimming took 6 bases from V and 7 from J, leaving 10 bases between them. CDR3 length: 12 amino acids. CDR1 is SGHRS, CDR2 YFSETQ, per germline.

This clonotype came up many times. J is TRBJ2-4 and V is TRBV28; D may be TRBD1 or TRBD2 (6 bases each). Germline loops: CDR1 MDHEN, CDR2 SYDVKM. The V and J ends lost 6 bases and 0 bases respectively, with 15 bases between them. The CDR3 runs to 16 residues. The CDR3 nucleotides read TGTGCCAGCAGCGCCGGGGGCTCTAAAGCCAAAAACATTCAGTACTTC. Translation: CASSAGGSKAKNIQYF.

This clonotype is medium-sized by share. V gene TRBV7-8 combines with J gene TRBJ1-1; D is ambiguous. Germline V gives CDR1 SGHVS, CDR2 FQNEAQ. The CDR3 contains 13 residues. Trimming pared 3 bases from V and 2 bases from J, leaving 7 bases between. CDR3 in DNA: TGTGCCAGCAGCTTGGAGGGCAACACTGAAGCTTTCTTT. Translation: CASSLEGNTEAFF.

Ten or more counts support this clonotype. The chain links TRBV3-1 to TRBJ1-6, with D possibly being TRBD1 (6 bases). Germline V gene data show CDR1 as LGHDT and CDR2 as YNNKEL (reference sequence). The CDR3 loop spans 14 amino acids. Trimming left V 1 base short and J 7 bases short, with 8 bases between. CDR3 nucleotide sequence: TGTGCCAGCAGCCAAGGGACAGACAATTCACCCCTCCACTTT. Protein sequence: CASSQGTDNSPLHF.

At least ten counts were recorded for this clonotype. This chain links TRBV4-3 with TRBJ2-7; D ambiguous. Germline V gene sequence: CDR1 LGHNA, CDR2 YSLEER. Trimming took 4 bases from V and 0 from J, leaving 7 bases between them. This CDR3 comprises 13 residues. CDR3 DNA sequence: TGCGCCAGCAGCCTATCCTACTCCTACGAGCAGTACTTC. Residues: CASSLSYSYEQYF.

This clonotype was counted at least ten times. In DNA form, the CDR3 reads TGCGCCAGCAGCTTGGTCCCGGGGGGTGAGCAGTTCTTC. Its translation: CASSLVPGGEQFF. The chain carries TRBV5-1 and TRBJ2-1; 7 positions match TRBD2. V gave up 0 bases and J gave up 9 bases; unmatched junction bases: 3. The CDR3 spans 13 residues. CDR1 SGHRS and CDR2 YFSETQ come from the germline V gene.

This clonotype was observed at least ten times. J is TRBJ2-1 and V is TRBV20-1, with D maybe TRBD1 (6 bases). V was pared by 5 bases and J by 7 bases, with 18 bases between. Germline V lookup: CDR1 DFQATT, CDR2 SNEGSKA (reference sequence). There are 14 residues in the CDR3. The CDR3: CSAGRGGVSNEQFF. The CDR3 DNA reads as TGCAGTGCTGGACGAGGGGGAGTCTCGAATGAGCAGTTCTTC.

The sample holds many counts of this clonotype. The chain links TRBV6-5 to TRBJ2-5; 8 bases align to TRBD2. The length of the CDR3 is 14 residues. V trimming: 6 bases; J trimming: 2 bases; junction bases outside the gene matches: 5. Germline V gene data show CDR1 as MNHEY and CDR2 as SVGAGI. The DNA of the CDR3 is TGTGCCAGCAGGGGCGGGGGGTGGCAAGAGACCCAGTACTTC. It yields the protein CASRGGGWQETQYF.

The rearrangement joins TRBV20-1 to TRBJ2-3; tentatively, D is TRBD2 (6 bases). Trimming cost V 4 bases and J 3 bases, with 8 bases left between them. This CDR3 spans 12 amino acids. Per the germline V gene, CDR1 is DFQATT and CDR2 is SNEGSKA (reference sequence). The CDR3 loop is CSATAGTDTQYF. Here the CDR3 DNA reads TGCAGTGCTACCGCGGGGACAGATACGCAGTATTTT.

This clonotype came up many times. This rearrangement joins TRBV20-1 to TRBJ2-2, with 11 nucleotides matching TRBD2. The germline V gene encodes CDR1 DFQATT and CDR2 SNEGSKA (reference sequence). V shed 2 bases, J shed 4 bases, and the junction held 0 bases outside the gene matches. The CDR3 runs to 14 residues. The CDR3 DNA follows: TGCAGTGCTAGACTAGCGGGGGGCACCGGGGAGCTGTTTTTT. It encodes CSARLAGGTGELFF.

In its sample, this clonotype was seen many times. The chain carries TRBV5-5 and TRBJ1-4; 10 nucleotides match TRBD1. Germline V gene data show CDR1 as SGHKS and CDR2 as YYEKEE (reference sequence). The V gene end was trimmed by 0 bases and the J gene end by 8 bases; junction bases not matched to a gene: 4. The CDR3 is made up of 15 amino acids. The CDR3 nucleotides are TGTGCCAGCAGCTTGGGAGGACAGGGGGGAGAAAAACTGTTTTTT. It codes for CASSLGGQGGEKLFF.

This clonotype was seen repeatedly, ten times or more. This chain joins TRBV29-1 and TRBJ1-6; D not certain. CDR3 size: 13 residues. The germline CDR1 and CDR2 sequences are SQVTM and ANQGSEA. Trimming shortened V by 6 bases and J by 0 bases, and 6 bases separated the two germline ends. CDR3 in amino acids: CSVGDSYNSPLHF. DNA of the CDR3: TGCAGCGTCGGGGACTCCTATAATTCACCCCTCCACTTT.

In this sample, this clonotype turned up many times. The J gene is TRBJ2-3, the V gene TRBV9, with a weak D call TRBD1 (6 bases). Germline-derived CDR1 and CDR2 are SGDLS and YYNGEE. This CDR3 comprises 15 residues. Trimming removed 5 bases at V and 1 base at J, with 14 bases between. The CDR3 DNA sequence: TGTGCCAGCAGTGCGGACAGTTTAGGCACAGATACGCAGTATTTT. Its translation: CASSADSLGTDTQYF.

This clonotype was seen many times. This chain connects TRBV12-3 or TRBV12-4 to TRBJ1-2; possible D gene TRBD1, 5 bases. The CDR3 has 15 amino acids. Trimming shortened V by 6 bases and J by 4 bases, and 18 bases separated the two germline ends. CDR3 amino acids: CASSPDGGGIYGYTF. Here the CDR3 DNA reads TGTGCCAGCAGCCCCGACGGTGGGGGGATCTATGGCTACACCTTC.

This clonotype was detected ten times or more. The chain recombines TRBV20-1 with TRBJ2-3; 9 bases agree with TRBD2. V shed 2 bases, J shed 3 bases, and the junction held 6 bases outside the gene matches. This CDR3 spans 15 amino acids. The germline CDR1 and CDR2 sequences are DFQATT and SNEGSKA (reference sequence). CDR3 coding DNA: TGCAGTGCTAGATCCCTAGCGGGGAGAACAGATACGCAGTATTTT. Protein: CSARSLAGRTDTQYF.

This clonotype was detected ten times or more. The chain recombines TRBV12-3 or TRBV12-4 with TRBJ2-7, with unresolved D. Trimming left V 1 base short and J 6 bases short, with 10 bases between. This CDR3 is 13 amino acids long. CDR3 region: CASSLGSRGEQYF. CDR3 coding DNA: TGTGCCAGCAGTTTAGGCTCACGAGGCGAGCAGTACTTC.

This clonotype was found many times. CDR3 amino acids: CASSQGLQGSGYTF. The CDR3 DNA sequence: TGTGCCAGCAGCCAAGGGCTACAGGGTTCTGGCTACACCTTC. The chain links TRBV3-1 to TRBJ1-2; a possible D gene is TRBD1 (6 bases). The CDR3 has 14 amino acids. The V gene's germline CDR1 is LGHDT and CDR2 YNNKEL (reference sequence). V was pared by 1 base and J by 7 bases, with 13 bases between.